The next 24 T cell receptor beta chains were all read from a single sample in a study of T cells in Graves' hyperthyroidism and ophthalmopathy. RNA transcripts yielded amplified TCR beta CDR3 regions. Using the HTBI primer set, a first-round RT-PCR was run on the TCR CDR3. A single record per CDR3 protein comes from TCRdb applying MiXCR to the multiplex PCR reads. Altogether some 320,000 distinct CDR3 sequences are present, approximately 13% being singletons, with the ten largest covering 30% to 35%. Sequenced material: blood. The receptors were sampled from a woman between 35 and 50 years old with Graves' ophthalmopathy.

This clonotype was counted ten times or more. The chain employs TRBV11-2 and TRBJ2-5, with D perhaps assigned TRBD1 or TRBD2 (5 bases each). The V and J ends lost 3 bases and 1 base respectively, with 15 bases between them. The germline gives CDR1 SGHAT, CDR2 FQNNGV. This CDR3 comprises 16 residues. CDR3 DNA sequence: TGTGCCAGCAGCTTCCGGGGACGGCTGTTCCAAGAGACCCAGTACTTC. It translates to CASSFRGRLFQETQYF.

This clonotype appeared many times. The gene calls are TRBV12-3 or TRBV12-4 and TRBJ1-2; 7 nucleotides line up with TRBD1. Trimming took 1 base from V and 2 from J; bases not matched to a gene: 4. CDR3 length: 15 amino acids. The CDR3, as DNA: TGTGCCAGCAGTTTAGGGGACAGAGTCAACTATGGCTACACCTTC. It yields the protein CASSLGDRVNYGYTF.

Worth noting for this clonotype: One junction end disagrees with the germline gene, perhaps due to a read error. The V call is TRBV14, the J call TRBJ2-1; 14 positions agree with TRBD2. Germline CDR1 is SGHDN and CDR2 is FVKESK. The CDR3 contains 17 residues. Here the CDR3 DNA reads TGTGCCGGCAGCCAAGAAGAGGGACTAGCGGGGGCTAATGAGCAGTTCTTC. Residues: CAGSQEEGLAGANEQFF. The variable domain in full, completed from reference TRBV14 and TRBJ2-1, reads EAGVTQFPSHSVIEKGQTVTLRCDPISGHDNLYWYRRVMGKEIKFLLHFVKESKQDESGMPNNRFLAERTGGTYSTLKVQPAELEDSGVYFCAGSQEEGLAGANEQFFGPGTRLTVL.

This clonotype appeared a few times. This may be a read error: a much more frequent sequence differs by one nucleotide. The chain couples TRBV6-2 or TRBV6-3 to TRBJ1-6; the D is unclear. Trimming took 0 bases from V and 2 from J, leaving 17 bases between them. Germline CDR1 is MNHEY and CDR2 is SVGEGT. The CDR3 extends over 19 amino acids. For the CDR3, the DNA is TGTGCCAGCAGTTACTCCCTTCCAACCGACGGGGCCTATAATTCACCCCTCCACTTT. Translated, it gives CASSYSLPTDGAYNSPLHF.

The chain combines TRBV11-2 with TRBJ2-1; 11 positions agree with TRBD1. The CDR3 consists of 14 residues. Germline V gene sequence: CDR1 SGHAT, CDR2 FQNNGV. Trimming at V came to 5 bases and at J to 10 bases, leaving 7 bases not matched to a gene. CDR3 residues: CASSNWTGGFEQFF. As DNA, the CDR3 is TGTGCCAGCAGCAACTGGACAGGGGGCTTCGAGCAGTTCTTC.

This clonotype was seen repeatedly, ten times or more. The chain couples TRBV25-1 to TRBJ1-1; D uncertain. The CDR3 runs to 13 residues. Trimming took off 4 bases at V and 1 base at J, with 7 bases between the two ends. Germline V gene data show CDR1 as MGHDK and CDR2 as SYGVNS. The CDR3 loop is CASSGVGNTEAFF. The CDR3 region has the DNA TGTGCCAGCAGTGGGGTAGGGAACACTGAAGCTTTCTTT.

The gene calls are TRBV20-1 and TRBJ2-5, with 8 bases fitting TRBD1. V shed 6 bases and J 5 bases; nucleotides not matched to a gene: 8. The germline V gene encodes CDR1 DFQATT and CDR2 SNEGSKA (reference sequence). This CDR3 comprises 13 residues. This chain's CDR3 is CSAAQGGRETQYF. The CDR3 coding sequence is TGCAGTGCGGCACAGGGGGGTCGGGAGACCCAGTACTTC.

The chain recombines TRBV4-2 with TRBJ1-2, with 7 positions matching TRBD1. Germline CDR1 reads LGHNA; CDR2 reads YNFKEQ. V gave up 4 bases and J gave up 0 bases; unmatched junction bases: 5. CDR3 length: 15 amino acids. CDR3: CASSPSDRANYGYTF. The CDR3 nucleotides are TGTGCCAGCAGCCCCTCTGACAGGGCTAACTATGGCTACACCTTC.

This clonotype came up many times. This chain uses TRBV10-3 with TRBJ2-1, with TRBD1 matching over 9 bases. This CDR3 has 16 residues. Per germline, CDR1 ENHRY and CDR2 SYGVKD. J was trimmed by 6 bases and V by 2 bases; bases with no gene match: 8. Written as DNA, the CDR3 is TGTGCCATCAGTGAGGGATTTGGGACAGGGCGCAATGAGCAGTTCTTC. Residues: CAISEGFGTGRNEQFF.

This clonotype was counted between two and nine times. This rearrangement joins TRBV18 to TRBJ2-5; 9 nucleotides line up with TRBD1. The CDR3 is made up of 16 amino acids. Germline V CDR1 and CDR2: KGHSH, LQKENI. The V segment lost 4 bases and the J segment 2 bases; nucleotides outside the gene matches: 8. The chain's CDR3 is CASSRTGTGWQETQYF. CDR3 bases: TGTGCCAGCTCACGGACCGGGACAGGGTGGCAAGAGACCCAGTACTTC.

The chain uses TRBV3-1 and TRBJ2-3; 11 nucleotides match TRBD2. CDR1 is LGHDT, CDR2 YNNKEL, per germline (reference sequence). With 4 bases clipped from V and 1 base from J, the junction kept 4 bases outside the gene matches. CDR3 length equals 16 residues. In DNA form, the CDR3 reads TGTGCCAGCAGCCGACTAGCGGGGACCCGCACAGATACGCAGTATTTT. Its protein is CASSRLAGTRTDTQYF.

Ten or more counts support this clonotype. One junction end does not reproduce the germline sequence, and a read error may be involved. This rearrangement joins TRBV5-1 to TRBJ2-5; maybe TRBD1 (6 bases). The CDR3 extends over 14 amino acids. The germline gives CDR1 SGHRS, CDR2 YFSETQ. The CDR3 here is CASSSTGYHETQYF. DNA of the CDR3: TGCGCCAGCAGCTCCACAGGGTACCACGAGACCCAGTACTTC.

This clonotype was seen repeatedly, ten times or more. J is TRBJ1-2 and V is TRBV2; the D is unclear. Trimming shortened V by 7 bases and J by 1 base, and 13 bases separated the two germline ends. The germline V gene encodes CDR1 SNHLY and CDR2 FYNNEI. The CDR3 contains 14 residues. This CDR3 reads CASTGRISNYGYTF. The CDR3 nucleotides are TGTGCCAGCACAGGAAGGATTAGTAACTATGGCTACACCTTC.

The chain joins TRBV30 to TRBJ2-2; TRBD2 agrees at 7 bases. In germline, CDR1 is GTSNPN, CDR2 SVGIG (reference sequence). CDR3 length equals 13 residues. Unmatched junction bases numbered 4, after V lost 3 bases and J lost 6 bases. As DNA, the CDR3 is TGTGCCTGGAGCGTAGGACTAGCCGGGGAGCTGTTTTTT. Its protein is CAWSVGLAGELFF.

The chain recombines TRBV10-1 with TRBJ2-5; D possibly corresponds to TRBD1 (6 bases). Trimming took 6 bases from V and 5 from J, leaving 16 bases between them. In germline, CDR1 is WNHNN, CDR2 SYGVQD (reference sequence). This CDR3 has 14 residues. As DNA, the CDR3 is TGCGCCAGCAGCACGGACAGTGGGGGCGAGACCCAGTACTTC. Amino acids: CASSTDSGGETQYF.

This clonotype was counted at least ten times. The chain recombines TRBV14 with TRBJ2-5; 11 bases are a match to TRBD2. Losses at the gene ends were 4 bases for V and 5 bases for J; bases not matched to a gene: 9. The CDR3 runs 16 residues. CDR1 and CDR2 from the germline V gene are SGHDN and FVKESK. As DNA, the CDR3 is TGTGCCAGCAGCCGACTGACTAGCGGGGTCGGGGAGACCCAGTACTTC. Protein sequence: CASSRLTSGVGETQYF.

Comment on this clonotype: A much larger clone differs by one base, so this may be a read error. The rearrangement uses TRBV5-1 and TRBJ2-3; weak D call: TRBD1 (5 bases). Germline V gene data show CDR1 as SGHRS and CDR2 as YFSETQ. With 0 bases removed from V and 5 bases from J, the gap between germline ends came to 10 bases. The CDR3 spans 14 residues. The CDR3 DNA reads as TGCGCCAGCAGCTTGGGGGGCGTCAAAGATACGCAGTATTTT. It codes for CASSLGGVKDTQYF. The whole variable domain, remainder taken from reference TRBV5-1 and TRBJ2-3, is KAGVTQTPRYLIKTRGQQVTLSCSPISGHRSVSWYQQTPGQGLQFLFEYFSETQRNKGNFPGRFSGRQFSNSRSEMNVSTLELGDSALYLCASSLGGVKDTQYFGPGTRLTVL.

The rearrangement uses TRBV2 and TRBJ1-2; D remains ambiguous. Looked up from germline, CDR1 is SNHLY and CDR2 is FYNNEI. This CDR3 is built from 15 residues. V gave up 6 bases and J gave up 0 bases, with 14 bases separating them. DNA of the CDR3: TGTGCCAGCAGCGATAAGGCGTCGGCTAACTATGGCTACACCTTC. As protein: CASSDKASANYGYTF. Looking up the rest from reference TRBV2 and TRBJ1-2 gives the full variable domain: EPEVTQTPSHQVTQMGQEVILRCVPISNHLYFYWYRQILGQKVEFLVSFYNNEISEKSEIFDDQFSVERPDGSNFTLKIRSTKLEDSAMYFCASSDKASANYGYTFGSGTRLTVV.

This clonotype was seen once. CDR3 bases: TGCGCCAGCAGCCCAGCCGGGGTTGAGAGGGACACCGGGGAGCTGTTTTTT. Its protein is CASSPAGVERDTGELFF. The rearrangement uses TRBV4-1 and TRBJ2-2, with a tentative D call TRBD2 (5 bases). Trimming took off 4 bases at V and 3 bases at J, with 18 bases between the two ends. The CDR3 runs to 17 residues. CDR1 and CDR2 (germline): MGHRA, YSYEKL.

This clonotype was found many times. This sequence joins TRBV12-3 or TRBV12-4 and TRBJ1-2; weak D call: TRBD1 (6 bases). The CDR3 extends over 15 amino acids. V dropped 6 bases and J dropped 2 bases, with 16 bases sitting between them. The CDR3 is CASRAGGGRNYGYTF. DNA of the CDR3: TGTGCCAGCAGGGCCGGAGGGGGGCGAAACTATGGCTACACCTTC.

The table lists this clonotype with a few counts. CDR3 loop: CASSLVFGSSEQYF. In DNA form, the CDR3 reads TGTGCCAGCAGCTTAGTGTTTGGGTCTTCCGAGCAGTACTTC. The J gene is TRBJ2-7, the V gene TRBV7-9, with D uncertain. The CDR3 totals 14 residues. In germline, CDR1 is SEHNR, CDR2 FQNEAQ (reference sequence). Trimming removed 1 base at V and 6 bases at J, with 13 bases between. Variable domain in full (rest from reference TRBV7-9 and TRBJ2-7): DTGVSQNPRHKITKRGQNVTFRCDPISEHNRLYWYRQTLGQGPEFLTYFQNEAQLEKSRLLSDRFSAERPKGSFSTLEIQRTEQGDSAMYLCASSLVFGSSEQYFGPGTRLTVT.

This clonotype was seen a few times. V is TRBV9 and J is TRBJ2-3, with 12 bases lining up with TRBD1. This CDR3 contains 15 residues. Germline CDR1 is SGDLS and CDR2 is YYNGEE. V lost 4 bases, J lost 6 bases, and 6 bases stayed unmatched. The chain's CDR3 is CASSPGTGGLDTQYF. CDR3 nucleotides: TGTGCCAGCAGCCCCGGGACAGGGGGCCTGGATACGCAGTATTTT. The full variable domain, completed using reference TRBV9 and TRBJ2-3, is DSGVTQTPKHLITATGQRVTLRCSPRSGDLSVYWYQQSLDQGLQFLIQYYNGEERAKGNILERFSAQQFPDLHSELNLSSLELGDSALYFCASSPGTGGLDTQYFGPGTRLTVL.

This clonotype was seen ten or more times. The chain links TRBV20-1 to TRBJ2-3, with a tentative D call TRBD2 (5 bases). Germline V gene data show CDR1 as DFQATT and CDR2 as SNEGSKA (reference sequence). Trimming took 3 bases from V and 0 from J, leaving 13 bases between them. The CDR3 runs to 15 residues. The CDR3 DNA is TGCAGTGCTAGTCCTATACGGGGAAGCACAGATACGCAGTATTTT. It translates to CSASPIRGSTDTQYF.

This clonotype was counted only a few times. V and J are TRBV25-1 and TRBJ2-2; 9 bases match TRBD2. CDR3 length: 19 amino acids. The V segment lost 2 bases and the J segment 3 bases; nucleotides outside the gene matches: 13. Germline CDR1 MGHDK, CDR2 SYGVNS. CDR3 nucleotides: TGTGCCAGCAGTGAACAGGCGGGAGGGGTTGACCCGTACACCGGGGAGCTGTTTTTT. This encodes CASSEQAGGVDPYTGELFF. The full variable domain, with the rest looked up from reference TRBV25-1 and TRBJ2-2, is EADIYQTPRYLVIGTGKKITLECSQTMGHDKMYWYQQDPGMELHLIHYSYGVNSTEKGDLSSESTVSRIRTEHFPLTLESARPSHTSQYLCASSEQAGGVDPYTGELFFGEGSRLTVL.